Each of the 20 T cell receptor beta chains below was sequenced from the same sample in a study of blood T cell repertoires in COVID-19. Clones were sequenced by immunoSEQ multiplex PCR, and TCRdb holds only the in-frame ones, with some missing. This table has 95,000 to 100,000 clones, about 80% appearing once. The specimen sequenced was peripheral blood. The receptor source for this set is a man between 65 and 85 years old with acute or convalescent COVID-19.

The V call is TRBV30, the J call TRBJ2-1; weak D call: TRBD1 (6 bases). The CDR3 loop spans 12 amino acids. The germline V gene has CDR1 GTSNPN and CDR2 SVGIG (reference sequence). V was shortened by 0 bases and J by 9 bases, with 9 bases between the two germline ends. The CDR3 sequence: CAWSVGQGEQFF. In nucleotides, the CDR3 is TGTGCCTGGAGTGTGGGACAAGGTGAGCAGTTCTTC.

This clone was observed a few times. This chain uses TRBV7-9 with TRBJ1-2; D is possibly TRBD1 (5 bases). The ends were cut back, 6 bases at V and 6 bases at J, with 14 bases in the middle. There are 13 residues in the CDR3. Germline V gene lookup returns CDR1 SEHNR and CDR2 FQNEAQ (reference sequence). CDR3 in amino acids: CASRSTEVDGYTF. CDR3 nucleotides: TGTGCCAGCAGATCGACAGAAGTGGATGGCTACACCTTC. Full variable domain (missing parts from reference TRBV7-9 and TRBJ1-2): DTGVSQNPRHKITKRGQNVTFRCDPISEHNRLYWYRQTLGQGPEFLTYFQNEAQLEKSRLLSDRFSAERPKGSFSTLEIQRTEQGDSAMYLCASRSTEVDGYTFGSGTRLTVV.

The chain's CDR3 is CASKTSVLEQFF. CDR3 DNA sequence: TGTGCCAGCAAGACTAGCGTACTTGAGCAGTTCTTC. The chain combines TRBV6-5 with TRBJ2-1; 8 bases are shared with TRBD2. Germline V gene lookup returns CDR1 MNHEY and CDR2 SVGAGI. Trimming at V came to 7 bases and at J to 9 bases, leaving 5 bases not matched to a gene. This CDR3 has 12 amino acids.

This clone was seen only a few times. The chain combines TRBV29-1 with TRBJ2-7; D is ambiguous. V lost 7 bases, J lost 3 bases, and 13 bases lay in between. The CDR3 is 12 residues long. Per the germline V gene, CDR1 is SQVTM and CDR2 is ANQGSEA. CDR3 sequence reads: CSAALANYEQYF. Written as DNA, the CDR3 is TGCAGCGCTGCTCTGGCAAACTACGAGCAGTACTTC.

V is TRBV7-9 and J is TRBJ1-1; TRBD1 matches at 7 bases. Trimming cost V 5 bases and J 5 bases; bases outside gene matches: 8. CDR3 length: 14 amino acids. The germline gives CDR1 SEHNR, CDR2 FQNEAQ (reference sequence). The CDR3 sequence is CASSPRQGLTEAFF. The CDR3 coding sequence is TGTGCCAGCAGCCCACGACAGGGCTTAACTGAAGCTTTCTTT.

CDR3 protein: CASSLARTSGAYEQYF. The CDR3 DNA reads as TGTGCCAGCAGCTTAGCTAGGACTAGCGGGGCCTACGAGCAGTACTTC. The chain carries TRBV7-2 and TRBJ2-7; 12 positions match TRBD2. Trimming removed 0 bases from V and 2 bases from J; junction bases left unmatched: 2. The CDR3 consists of 16 residues. Germline values: CDR1 SGHTA, CDR2 FQGNSA.

The V gene is TRBV7-2, the J gene TRBJ2-7; TRBD2 matches at 10 bases. Germline CDR1 reads SGHTA; CDR2 reads FQGNSA. CDR3 length equals 15 residues. J gave up 2 bases and V 6 bases, and 7 bases lay outside the gene matches. The CDR3 DNA sequence: TGTGCCAGCAGTTCAATAGCGGGGGGTACCTACGAGCAGTACTTC. Amino acids: CASSSIAGGTYEQYF.

The chain carries TRBV10-2 and TRBJ2-6; D might be TRBD1 (5 bases). Germline-derived CDR1 and CDR2 are WSHSY and SAAADI. Trimming pared 8 bases from V and 2 bases from J, leaving 13 bases between. There are 15 residues in the CDR3. The CDR3 spells CASVGEEAGANVLTF. CDR3 DNA: TGCGCCAGCGTAGGGGAAGAGGCTGGGGCCAACGTCCTGACTTTC.

The CDR3 DNA reads as TGTGCCAGCAGCCCCGGCGGGGTTAACACCATATATTTT. Protein product: CASSPGGVNTIYF. V and J are TRBV5-4 and TRBJ1-3; D not certain. V was trimmed by 4 bases and J by 7 bases, leaving 12 bases between them. The CDR3 loop spans 13 amino acids. Looked up from germline, CDR1 is SGHNT and CDR2 is YYREEE (reference sequence).

V is TRBV7-9 and J is TRBJ2-5; possible D gene TRBD1, 5 bases. The V and J ends lost 5 bases and 5 bases respectively, with 12 bases between them. The germline gives CDR1 SEHNR, CDR2 FQNEAQ (reference sequence). The CDR3 totals 13 residues. CDR3 sequence: CASSIRGPETQYF. The DNA of the CDR3 is TGTGCCAGCAGCATAAGGGGCCCGGAGACCCAGTACTTC.

This chain links TRBV7-2 with TRBJ1-1; 9 bases fit TRBD1. The J segment lost 4 bases and the V segment lost 5 bases, leaving 8 bases of the junction unmatched. The length of the CDR3 is 15 residues. In germline, CDR1 is SGHTA, CDR2 FQGNSA. The CDR3 protein is CASSPPGQGRTEAFF. CDR3 sequence (DNA): TGTGCCAGCAGCCCCCCGGGACAGGGTCGCACTGAAGCTTTCTTT.

The chain carries TRBV19 and TRBJ2-1; 15 positions agree with TRBD2. CDR3 size: 18 residues. From germline, CDR1 is LNHDA and CDR2 SQIVND (reference sequence). V shed 7 bases, J shed 2 bases, and the junction held 9 bases outside the gene matches. CDR3 loop: CASTRGLAGGSTYNEQFF. CDR3 bases: TGTGCCAGTACCCGGGGACTAGCGGGAGGTTCTACCTACAATGAGCAGTTCTTC.

V and J are TRBV7-9 and TRBJ1-1; 7 bases align to TRBD1. The junction had 6 bases not matched to a gene; V was cut back by 5 bases and J by 3 bases. CDR1 is SEHNR and CDR2 is FQNEAQ in the germline V gene (reference sequence). The CDR3 length is 14 residues. This CDR3 reads CASSHRGSDTEAFF. In DNA form, the CDR3 reads TGTGCCAGCAGCCACAGGGGAAGCGACACTGAAGCTTTCTTT.

This chain uses TRBV5-1 with TRBJ2-1, with a possible D match to TRBD2 (5 bases). The CDR3 contains 16 residues. V dropped 0 bases and J dropped 4 bases, with 14 bases sitting between them. Per the germline V gene, CDR1 is SGHRS and CDR2 is YFSETQ. CDR3: CASSLEAENMYNEQFF. The CDR3 DNA follows: TGCGCCAGCAGCTTGGAAGCGGAAAACATGTACAATGAGCAGTTCTTC.

This chain uses TRBV5-6 with TRBJ1-6; TRBD1 aligns across 11 bases. Looked up from germline, CDR1 is SGHDT and CDR2 is YYEEEE. V shed 5 bases, J shed 6 bases, and the junction held 7 bases outside the gene matches. CDR3 size: 16 residues. The CDR3 DNA sequence: TGTGCCAGCAGTAAACGGACAGGGGGCCGTAATTCACCCCTCCACTTT. Translating gives CASSKRTGGRNSPLHF.

This clone has just one count. V gene TRBV28 combines with J gene TRBJ1-1, with D perhaps TRBD1 (6 bases). The germline gives CDR1 MDHEN, CDR2 SYDVKM. This CDR3 spans 16 amino acids. V shed 6 bases and J shed 0 bases, with 17 bases lying between them. The CDR3, as DNA: TGTGCCAGCAGCCGAACCGGACAGAGAATGAACACTGAAGCTTTCTTT. It is translated as CASSRTGQRMNTEAFF.

V and J are TRBV27 and TRBJ2-7; tentative D call: TRBD1 (5 bases). Germline lookup yields CDR1 MNHEY and CDR2 SMNVEV (reference sequence). The V end was cut by 0 bases, the J end by 7 bases, with 13 bases between. The CDR3 length is 14 residues. Here the CDR3 reads CASSLSASSGEQYF. CDR3 coding DNA: TGTGCCAGCAGTTTATCGGCCTCTTCAGGGGAGCAGTACTTC.

The J gene is TRBJ2-2, the V gene TRBV19; D may be TRBD2 (6 bases). V was cut by 2 bases and J by 8 bases, with 33 bases left in between. Germline V gene sequence: CDR1 LNHDA, CDR2 SQIVND (reference sequence). CDR3 size: 21 residues. In DNA form, the CDR3 reads TGTGCCAGTAGTATAACTCTGAGCGGGTACCGAGCGATAAGGTCGTTAGGGGAGCTGTTTTTT. It yields the protein CASSITLSGYRAIRSLGELFF.

This sequence joins TRBV28 and TRBJ2-7; D is possibly TRBD2 (5 bases). V lost 6 bases and J lost 0, with 15 bases in between. CDR3 length equals 15 residues. The germline gives CDR1 MDHEN, CDR2 SYDVKM. CDR3 DNA: TGTGCCAGCAGAGTGCGAGGGCCCACCTCCTACGAGCAGTACTTC. This sequence encodes CASRVRGPTSYEQYF.

This rearrangement joins TRBV9 to TRBJ1-5; D not resolved. Germline lookup yields CDR1 SGDLS and CDR2 YYNGEE. The V gene lost 1 base and the J gene lost 6 bases, with 11 bases spanning the gap. CDR3 length equals 14 residues. Here the CDR3 DNA reads TGTGCCAGCAGCGTATGGGAGGGAGGTCAGCCCCAGCATTTT. As protein: CASSVWEGGQPQHF.